This T cell receptor (beta chain) emerged from a study of vaccination and CD4 T cells after COVID-19. Study details: Samples were taken after vaccination, a median of around 67 days after dose two, with a range of 14 to 241. Cellular stimulation was performed using overlapping spike peptides derived from SARS-CoV-2, HCoV-NL63, HCoV-OC43 and HCoV-229E.

The CDR3 extends over 13 amino acids. Per germline, CDR1 LNHDA and CDR2 SQIVND (reference sequence). With V trimmed by 3 bases and J by 8 bases, 6 bases remained unmatched. Regarding this clonotype: What it recognizes is unknown.

Treatment of the sample: roughly 10-day PBMC culture with coronavirus spike peptide pools or control peptides (ViraFEST assay). CD4+ T cells that had been cultured provided DNA sequenced with the Oncomine TCR Beta short-read assay. TCRdb independently ran MiXCR on the PCR reads; one entry per CDR3 protein. Of more than 9,000 distinct CDR3 sequences listed, about 51% are singletons. The source of this sequence is a human donor who had recovered from COVID-19. Sequenced input: CD4+ T cells from blood, cultured in vitro. The V gene is TRBV19, the J gene TRBJ1-2; the match to TRBD1 covers 7 bases. The CDR3 here is CASSIRDRHGYTF. The CDR3 DNA is TGTGCCAGTAGTATCCGGGACAGACACGGCTACACCTTC.